Following are 16 T cell receptor beta chains from one sample sequenced in a study of CD8 T cells in ankylosing spondylitis. TCRdb re-called the 5' RACE reads through MiXCR, storing one row per CDR3 protein. The table includes some 300,000 distinct CDR3 sequences, around 20% detected once. Sequencing input: blood, either unsorted or a sorted T cell fraction (not recorded which). The receptors were gathered from a female donor with ankylosing spondylitis or in good health (not recorded which).

The chain uses TRBV18 and TRBJ2-3; the D gene is possibly TRBD1 (6 bases). The CDR3 is 13 amino acids. CDR1 and CDR2 (germline): KGHSH, LQKENI. The V and J ends lost 6 bases and 2 bases respectively, with 9 bases between them. The CDR3 bases are TGTGCCAGCTCCGGACAGTTCACAGATACGCAGTATTTT. Translated: CASSGQFTDTQYF.

The V call is TRBV7-2, the J call TRBJ2-3; 12 bases are shared with TRBD1. The junction had 0 bases not matched to a gene; V was cut back by 1 base and J by 1 base. The CDR3 has 16 residues. Germline V CDR1 and CDR2: SGHTA, FQGNSA. The chain's CDR3 is CASSLGDRGRTDTQYF. The CDR3 bases are TGTGCCAGCAGCTTAGGGGACAGGGGGCGCACAGATACGCAGTATTTT. The variable domain in full, completed from reference TRBV7-2 and TRBJ2-3, reads GAGVSQSPSNKVTEKGKDVELRCDPISGHTALYWYRQSLGQGLEFLIYFQGNSAPDKSGLPSDRFSAERTGGSVSTLTIQRTQQEDSAVYLCASSLGDRGRTDTQYFGPGTRLTVL.

This clonotype appeared a few times. The DNA of the CDR3 is TGTGCCAGCAGGACTACCCAGGGTAACCTCAATGAGCAGTTCTTC. It yields the protein CASRTTQGNLNEQFF. V usage is TRBV6-2 or TRBV6-3 and J usage is TRBJ2-1, with D perhaps being TRBD1 or TRBD2 (5 bases each). V lost 6 bases to trimming and J lost 6 bases, with 18 bases between them. The germline V gene has CDR1 MNHEY and CDR2 SVGEGT. The length of the CDR3 is 15 residues.

There are a few counts of this clonotype. The rearrangement uses TRBV27 and TRBJ2-2; D call uncertain. The germline gives CDR1 MNHEY, CDR2 SMNVEV (reference sequence). The length of the CDR3 is 13 residues. Trimming took 7 bases from V and 4 from J, leaving 10 bases between them. This chain's CDR3 is CASTKYSTGELFF. DNA of the CDR3: TGTGCCAGCACCAAATACAGCACCGGGGAGCTGTTTTTT.

The chain employs TRBV7-8 and TRBJ1-5; TRBD1 might be the D (6 bases). CDR1 is SGHVS and CDR2 is FQNEAQ in the germline V gene. V shed 2 bases and J shed 3 bases, with 8 bases lying between them. This CDR3 contains 14 residues. The CDR3 reads CASSLRQVNQPQHF. The DNA of the CDR3 is TGTGCCAGCAGCTTACGACAGGTCAATCAGCCCCAGCATTTT.

This clonotype was seen at least ten times. The chain couples TRBV20-1 to TRBJ2-7; perhaps TRBD1 as D (5 bases). Germline CDR1 and CDR2: DFQATT and SNEGSKA (reference sequence). The CDR3 is 14 residues long. Trimming shortened V by 6 bases and J by 3 bases, and 18 bases separated the two germline ends. This chain's CDR3 is CSATTPGLNYEQYF. CDR3 sequence (DNA): TGCAGTGCCACTACCCCAGGGCTAAACTACGAGCAGTACTTC.

V and J are TRBV21-1 and TRBJ2-7; whether TRBD1, the table's D call, matches the DNA was not checked. TRBV21-1 is described as a pseudogene. The CDR3 sequence is 14 residues long. The CDR3 region has the DNA TGTGCCAGCAGCACCTTTGCGGACATCTACGAGCAGTACTTC. It specifies CASSTFADIYEQYF.

This clonotype was counted between two and nine times. The V and J genes are TRBV7-2 and TRBJ2-7, with 15 nucleotides matching TRBD2. Germline CDR1 SGHTA, CDR2 FQGNSA. Trimming cost V 4 bases and J 5 bases; bases outside gene matches: 3. The CDR3 totals 15 residues. The CDR3 sequence is CASSSGLAGGNEQYF. DNA for the CDR3: TGTGCCAGCAGCTCGGGACTAGCGGGAGGAAACGAGCAGTACTTC.

This clonotype showed up just a few times. V and J are TRBV20-1 and TRBJ1-1; 8 nucleotides line up with TRBD1. Germline trimming cut 0 bases from V and 5 bases from J; bases unmatched to any gene: 8. Per the germline V gene, CDR1 is DFQATT and CDR2 is SNEGSKA (reference sequence). CDR3 length: 15 residues. The CDR3 loop is CSARDRTGRGTEAFF. The CDR3 DNA is TGCAGTGCTAGAGACCGGACAGGGCGAGGGACTGAAGCTTTCTTT.

This clonotype was counted at least ten times. The chain is built from TRBV7-9 and TRBJ2-1; unclear D gene. Germline loops: CDR1 SEHNR, CDR2 FQNEAQ (reference sequence). This CDR3 has 13 residues. Trimming shortened V by 4 bases and J by 5 bases, and 9 bases separated the two germline ends. Here the CDR3 reads CASSSLLDNEQFF. In DNA form, the CDR3 reads TGTGCCAGCAGCTCCCTCCTAGACAATGAGCAGTTCTTC.

This clonotype has more than one count but fewer than ten. This chain uses TRBV29-1 with TRBJ2-6, with D perhaps assigned TRBD1 or TRBD2 (6 bases each). The CDR3 contains 16 residues. CDR1 and CDR2 (germline): SQVTM, ANQGSEA. The V and J ends lost 1 base and 3 bases respectively, with 13 bases between them. The CDR3, as DNA: TGCAGCGTTGAAGGGCCCCGGGGGCGTGGGGCCAACGTCCTGACTTTC. This translates into CSVEGPRGRGANVLTF.

This clonotype was counted many times. V gene TRBV29-1 combines with J gene TRBJ1-1; D unclear. The germline CDR1 and CDR2 sequences are SQVTM and ANQGSEA. This CDR3 spans 11 amino acids. The V gene lost 6 bases and the J gene lost 1 base, with 6 bases spanning the gap. CDR3 sequence: CSVRGNTEAFF. As DNA, the CDR3 is TGCAGCGTCCGGGGGAACACTGAAGCTTTCTTT.

The table lists this clonotype with many counts. The gene calls are TRBV4-3 and TRBJ2-3, with unresolved D. Germline V gives CDR1 LGHNA, CDR2 YSLEER. The CDR3 runs to 14 residues. With 2 bases removed from V and 2 bases from J, the gap between germline ends came to 8 bases. The CDR3 nucleotides are TGCGCCAGCAGCCAATTCTTGAACACAGATACGCAGTATTTT. It codes for CASSQFLNTDTQYF.

This clonotype was recorded at least ten times. This chain links TRBV27 with TRBJ2-1, with 10 positions matching TRBD2. Germline values: CDR1 MNHEY, CDR2 SMNVEV (reference sequence). This CDR3 region has 15 residues. V trimming: 7 bases; J trimming: 4 bases; junction bases outside the gene matches: 7. CDR3: CASTGGLAKYNEQFF. The CDR3, as DNA: TGTGCCAGCACCGGGGGACTAGCGAAGTACAATGAGCAGTTCTTC.

This clonotype came up a few times. V and J are TRBV7-8 and TRBJ1-1; TRBD1 matches at 9 bases. The CDR3 consists of 14 residues. Germline CDR1 reads SGHVS; CDR2 reads FQNEAQ. The junction had 8 bases not matched to a gene; V was cut back by 5 bases and J by 7 bases. The CDR3 here is CASSLGTGRIEAFF. The CDR3 DNA follows: TGTGCCAGCAGCCTCGGGACAGGGAGAATTGAAGCTTTCTTT.

This clonotype came up a few times. This chain links TRBV4-2 with TRBJ2-3; a possible D gene is TRBD2 (6 bases). This CDR3 is 13 amino acids long. Germline V gene lookup returns CDR1 LGHNA and CDR2 YNFKEQ. Deletions cut 3 bases from V and 8 bases from J, with 12 bases between. CDR3 sequence (DNA): TGTGCCAGCAGCCAGGAACGGGACTCTACGCAGTATTTT. It is translated as CASSQERDSTQYF.